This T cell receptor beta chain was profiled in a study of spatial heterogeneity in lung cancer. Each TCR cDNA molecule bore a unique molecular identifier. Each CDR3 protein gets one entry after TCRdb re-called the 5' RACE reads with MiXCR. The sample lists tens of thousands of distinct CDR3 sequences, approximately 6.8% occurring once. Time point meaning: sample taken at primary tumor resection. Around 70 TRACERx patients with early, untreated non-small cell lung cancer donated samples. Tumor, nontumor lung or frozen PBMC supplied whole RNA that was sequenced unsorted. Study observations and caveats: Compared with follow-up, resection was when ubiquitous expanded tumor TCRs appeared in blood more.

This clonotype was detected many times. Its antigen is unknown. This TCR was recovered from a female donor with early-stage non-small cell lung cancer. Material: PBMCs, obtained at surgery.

The CDR3 region is CASSLGLAATDTQYF. In DNA form, the CDR3 reads TGTGCCAGCAGCTTGGGACTAGCGGCCACAGATACGCAGTATTTT. This chain joins TRBV11-3 and TRBJ2-3; 11 bases are a match to TRBD2. CDR3 length: 15 amino acids. The germline V gene encodes CDR1 SGHNT and CDR2 YENEEA. V was pared by 3 bases and J by 2 bases, with 1 base of the junction left unmatched.